Listed here are 8 T cell receptor beta chains from one sample, sequenced in a study of blood T cell repertoires in COVID-19. Only in-frame clones appear in the TCRdb table, and some are missing; sequencing was by immunoSEQ multiplex PCR. The table includes about 190,000 clones, around 87% detected once. The sequenced sample consisted of peripheral blood. Receptor source: a woman between 65 and 79 years old with COVID-19, enrolled during active disease.

The J gene is TRBJ2-3, the V gene TRBV18; TRBD2 matches 12 bases. This CDR3 spans 18 amino acids. CDR1 and CDR2 from the germline V gene are KGHSH and LQKENI. V shed 2 bases and J 2 bases; nucleotides not matched to a gene: 8. The CDR3 DNA sequence: TGTGCCAGCTCACCAAGGAGCCTAGCGGGAGGGGACACAGATACGCAGTATTTT. It encodes CASSPRSLAGGDTDTQYF.

The chain combines TRBV12-3 or TRBV12-4 with TRBJ1-6; D might be TRBD1 (5 bases). The CDR3 covers 13 residues. V was shortened by 6 bases and J by 5 bases, with 8 bases between the two germline ends. CDR3: CASSDSNNSPLHF. The CDR3 nucleotides read TGTGCCAGCAGCGACAGTAATAATTCACCCCTCCACTTT.

The rearrangement links TRBV28 to TRBJ1-4, with 7 bases fitting TRBD1. The trim removed 7 bases at V and 3 bases at J, leaving 5 bases unmatched. The germline V gene encodes CDR1 MDHEN and CDR2 SYDVKM. CDR3 length: 14 amino acids. CDR3 in DNA: TGTGCCAGCACGGGCCAGGGGGCTAATGAAAAACTGTTTTTT. Its translation is CASTGQGANEKLFF.

The chain recombines TRBV27 with TRBJ2-1; 10 bases match TRBD2. Trimming took 7 bases from V and 4 from J; bases not matched to a gene: 13. The V gene's germline CDR1 is MNHEY and CDR2 SMNVEV (reference sequence). The CDR3 extends over 17 amino acids. The CDR3 spells CASKLRAGTSAYNEQFF. Here the CDR3 DNA reads TGTGCCAGCAAACTCCGGGCCGGGACTAGCGCTTACAATGAGCAGTTCTTC.

The table lists this clone with a count of one. The chain employs TRBV13 and TRBJ1-1; D is undetermined. Germline CDR1 and CDR2: PRHDT and FYEKMQ (reference sequence). The V end was cut by 7 bases, the J end by 7 bases, with 16 bases between. This CDR3 comprises 13 residues. The CDR3 nucleotides read TGTGCCAGCAACAACTTCCGGGGAGGTGAAGCTTTCTTT. Amino acids: CASNNFRGGEAFF.

The rearrangement links TRBV20-1 to TRBJ2-7; no firm D call. CDR3 length: 11 amino acids. From germline, CDR1 is DFQATT and CDR2 SNEGSKA (reference sequence). V was cut by 0 bases and J by 6 bases, with 6 bases left in between. CDR3 region: CSARDHSEQYF. In DNA form, the CDR3 reads TGCAGTGCTAGAGATCATAGCGAGCAGTACTTC.

The V gene is TRBV18, the J gene TRBJ2-7; D not resolved. The CDR3 loop spans 12 amino acids. Germline-derived CDR1 and CDR2 are KGHSH and LQKENI. The V end was cut by 3 bases, the J end by 3 bases, with 6 bases between. The CDR3 sequence is CASSPASYEQYF. DNA of the CDR3: TGTGCCAGCTCACCGGCTAGCTACGAGCAGTACTTC.

This clone appeared a single time. The chain joins TRBV6-4 to TRBJ2-7; 11 nucleotides line up with TRBD2. Germline lookup yields CDR1 MRHNA and CDR2 SNTAGT. The length of the CDR3 is 16 residues. V was pared by 2 bases and J by 1 base, with 4 bases of the junction left unmatched. The CDR3 sequence: CASSDLLAGGSYEQYF. The DNA of the CDR3 is TGTGCCAGCAGTGACCTTCTAGCGGGAGGTTCCTACGAGCAGTACTTC.